A selection of T cell receptor beta chains follows, all from one sample in a study of post-analysis software for immune sequencing data. TCRdb independently ran MiXCR on the PCR reads; one entry per CDR3 protein. This table holds approximately 360,000 distinct CDR3 sequences, roughly 30% found once. The specimen sequenced was blood. The receptors shown here come from a girl between 5 and 17 years old with multiple sclerosis. Both conserved end residues are part of each CDR3. Fields, in order: CDR3 protein, V gene, CDR3 length.

cdr3_aa: CASRQDGGDTQYF
v_call: TRBV5-1
cdr3_length: 13

cdr3_aa: CASSHGGNERFF
v_call: TRBV4-1
cdr3_length: 12

cdr3_aa: CTSRPDIQETQYF
v_call: TRBV12-3/TRBV12-4
cdr3_length: 13

cdr3_aa: CASSIQGPYSYGYTF
v_call: TRBV12-3/TRBV12-4
cdr3_length: 15

cdr3_aa: CASSPHTTNEKLFF
v_call: TRBV12-3/TRBV12-4
cdr3_length: 14

cdr3_aa: CSAPNPGLTEKRFF
v_call: TRBV20-1
cdr3_length: 14

cdr3_aa: CASSVVGGGAPGNEQFF
v_call: TRBV9
cdr3_length: 17

cdr3_aa: CASRPTGEDTEAFF
v_call: TRBV5-1
cdr3_length: 14

cdr3_aa: CASTLAGGLGYTQYF
v_call: TRBV28
cdr3_length: 15

cdr3_aa: CASSLRNLEGYTF
v_call: TRBV7-3
cdr3_length: 13

cdr3_aa: CASSGHVSSYEQYF
v_call: TRBV12-3/TRBV12-4
cdr3_length: 14

cdr3_aa: CAGSLRGHYYGYTF
v_call: TRBV28
cdr3_length: 14

cdr3_aa: CASSLGAGDGYTF
v_call: TRBV7-2
cdr3_length: 13

cdr3_aa: CASRQSGEQFF
v_call: TRBV12-3/TRBV12-4
cdr3_length: 11

cdr3_aa: CASSRTGVRSGANVLTF
v_call: TRBV6-1
cdr3_length: 17

cdr3_aa: CSAKTSGVYNEQFF
v_call: TRBV20-1
cdr3_length: 14

cdr3_aa: CASSQAHATGDSGYTF
v_call: TRBV4-3
cdr3_length: 16

cdr3_aa: CASRPTLNTEAFF
v_call: TRBV9
cdr3_length: 13

cdr3_aa: CASSSFGVGDEQFF
v_call: TRBV5-6
cdr3_length: 14

cdr3_aa: CASSPQAANTGELFF
v_call: TRBV4-3
cdr3_length: 15

cdr3_aa: CASGVDGVGETFF
v_call: TRBV12-5
cdr3_length: 13

cdr3_aa: CASSLVATPNTEAFF
v_call: TRBV11-2
cdr3_length: 15

cdr3_aa: CASSPKGIAQYF
v_call: TRBV3-1
cdr3_length: 12

cdr3_aa: CSAYETSMSTDTQYF
v_call: TRBV20-1
cdr3_length: 15

cdr3_aa: CASSYPWGDETQYF
v_call: TRBV7-9
cdr3_length: 14

cdr3_aa: CASSTGGERYEQYF
v_call: TRBV7-2
cdr3_length: 14

cdr3_aa: CASSVGGGQRNTEAFF
v_call: TRBV9
cdr3_length: 16

cdr3_aa: CASSPGNQPQHF
v_call: TRBV18
cdr3_length: 12

cdr3_aa: CSAGAGVNQPQHF
v_call: TRBV20-1
cdr3_length: 13

cdr3_aa: CASSSLSGANVLTF
v_call: TRBV6-5
cdr3_length: 14

cdr3_aa: CATTMAEDSPLHF
v_call: TRBV6-1
cdr3_length: 13

cdr3_aa: CASTLGQGGGYTF
v_call: TRBV12-3/TRBV12-4
cdr3_length: 13

cdr3_aa: CASSQDTGRNYGYTF
v_call: TRBV4-3
cdr3_length: 15

cdr3_aa: CATSDGKEGIHWSSYNEQFF
v_call: TRBV24-1
cdr3_length: 20

cdr3_aa: CSVDPTGLGAEQYF
v_call: TRBV29-1
cdr3_length: 14

cdr3_aa: CASSLATFRGRRSGANVLTF
v_call: TRBV5-1
cdr3_length: 20

cdr3_aa: CASKFGRNSYEQYF
v_call: TRBV12-3/TRBV12-4
cdr3_length: 14

cdr3_aa: CASSLGTSRFTDTQYF
v_call: TRBV28
cdr3_length: 16

cdr3_aa: CAISEDRVQETQYF
v_call: TRBV10-3
cdr3_length: 14

cdr3_aa: CASTAGANVPTF
v_call: TRBV7-8
cdr3_length: 12

cdr3_aa: CASSLSSSGTGIFSGANVLTF
v_call: TRBV7-8
cdr3_length: 21

cdr3_aa: CAWSLRGNEQFF
v_call: TRBV30
cdr3_length: 12

cdr3_aa: CASSLSGGEETEAFF
v_call: TRBV18
cdr3_length: 15

cdr3_aa: CASSETTVREKLFF
v_call: TRBV3-1
cdr3_length: 14

cdr3_aa: CASSYSTGGSYNSPLHF
v_call: TRBV6-6
cdr3_length: 17

cdr3_aa: CASSQDGRVLGEQYF
v_call: TRBV4-1
cdr3_length: 15

cdr3_aa: CASSSSAYGYTF
v_call: TRBV28
cdr3_length: 12

cdr3_aa: CSAAGTDNEKLFF
v_call: TRBV20-1
cdr3_length: 13

cdr3_aa: CSADRGRDTEAFF
v_call: TRBV20-1
cdr3_length: 13